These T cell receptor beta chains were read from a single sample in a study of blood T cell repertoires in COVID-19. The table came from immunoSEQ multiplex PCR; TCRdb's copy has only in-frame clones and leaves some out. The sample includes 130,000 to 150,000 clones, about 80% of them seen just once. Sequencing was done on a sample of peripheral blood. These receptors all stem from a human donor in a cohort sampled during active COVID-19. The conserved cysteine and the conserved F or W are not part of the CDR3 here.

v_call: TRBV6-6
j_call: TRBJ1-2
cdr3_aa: ATSMDRGRSGYT

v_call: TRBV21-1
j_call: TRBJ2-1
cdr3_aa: ASSCKWASTSGGSDEQF

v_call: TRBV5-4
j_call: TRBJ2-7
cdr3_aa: ASSLVRGQRTEQY

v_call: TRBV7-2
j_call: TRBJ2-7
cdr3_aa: ASSRNDAPKRGEQY

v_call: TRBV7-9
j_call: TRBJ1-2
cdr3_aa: ASSFTGGAGYGYT

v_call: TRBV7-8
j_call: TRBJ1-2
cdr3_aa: ASSPRTGITNYGYT

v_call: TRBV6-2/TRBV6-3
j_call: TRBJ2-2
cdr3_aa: ASSFVGELF

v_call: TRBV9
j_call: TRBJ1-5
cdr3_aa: ASSAGPGGNQPQH

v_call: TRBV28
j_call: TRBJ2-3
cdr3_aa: ASSFRLAGGPNTQY

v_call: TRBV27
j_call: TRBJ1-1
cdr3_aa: ASSLDRNTEAF

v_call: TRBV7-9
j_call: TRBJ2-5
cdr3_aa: ASSSGVRGNGETQY